This T cell receptor (beta chain) was captured by sequencing in a study of cytomegalovirus exposure and HLA in healthy donors. In the study overall: As released early, the data held 70 million to 95 million unique TCRs from HLA-typed donors.

The V gene's germline CDR1 is SNHLY and CDR2 FYNNEI. This CDR3 has 15 amino acids. V lost 3 bases, J lost 4 bases, and 5 bases stayed unmatched. Study outcomes and limitations: The study had only CMV serostatus as immune exposure information. In a later analysis, TCR beta V- and J-gene trimming showed a link to a missense DCLRE1C variant.

With regard to this clone: The antigen is undetermined.

Amplification used 60 Vbeta primers and 13 Jbeta primers. Only in-frame clones appear in the TCRdb table, and some are missing; sequencing was by immunoSEQ multiplex PCR. The sample carries about 97,000 clones, 85% recorded once. The chain has TRBV2 and TRBJ2-1, with TRBD2 matching over 8 bases. The sequencing input was PBMCs. The sequence was obtained from a man between 25 and 39 years old in good health and CMV-seronegative. CDR3 sequence: CASSDLAGSYNEQFF. The CDR3, as DNA: TGTGCCAGCAGTGATTTAGCGGGGAGTTACAATGAGCAGTTCTTC.